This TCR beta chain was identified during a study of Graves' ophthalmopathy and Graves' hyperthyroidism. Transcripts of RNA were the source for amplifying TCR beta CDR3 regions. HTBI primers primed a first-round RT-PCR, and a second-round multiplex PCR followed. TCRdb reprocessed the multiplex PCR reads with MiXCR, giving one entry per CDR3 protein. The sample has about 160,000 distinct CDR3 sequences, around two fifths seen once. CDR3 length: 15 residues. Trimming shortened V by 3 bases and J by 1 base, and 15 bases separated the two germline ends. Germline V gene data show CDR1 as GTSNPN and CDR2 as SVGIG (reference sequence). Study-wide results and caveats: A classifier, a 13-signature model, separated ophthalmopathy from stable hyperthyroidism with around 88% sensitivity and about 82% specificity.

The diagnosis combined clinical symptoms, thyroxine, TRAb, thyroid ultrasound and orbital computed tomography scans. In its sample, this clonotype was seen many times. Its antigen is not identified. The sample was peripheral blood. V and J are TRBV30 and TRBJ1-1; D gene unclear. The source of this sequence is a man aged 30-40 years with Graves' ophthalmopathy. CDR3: CAWSPMPEGNTEAFF. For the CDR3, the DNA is TGTGCCTGGAGCCCAATGCCAGAGGGGAACACTGAAGCTTTCTTT. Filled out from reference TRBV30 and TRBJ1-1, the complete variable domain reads SQTIHQWPATLVQPVGSPLSLECTVEGTSNPNLYWYRQAAGRGLQLLFYSVGIGQISSEVPQNLSASRPQDRQFILSSKKLLLSDSGFYLCAWSPMPEGNTEAFFGQGTRLTVV.